Described below is a single T cell receptor (beta chain) sequence and its context. UMI-labeled TRB cDNA libraries were prepared by 5' RACE. After re-calling the 5' RACE reads, TCRdb lists one entry per CDR3 protein, DNA absent. The sample holds under 85,000 distinct CDR3 sequences. The data derive from a study of CXCR3-negative and CXCR3-positive naive CD8 T cells. The specimen sequenced was naive CXCR3- CD8+ T cells from blood. Described subset: CD45RO-CCR7+CD27+CD95- naive CD8+ T cells lacking CXCR3 (TNR3-). The TCR originated in a human donor in good health. Some clones in this sample may be carry-over from other donors' samples.

The CDR3 loop is CASSASGASGNTIYF. The chain recombines TRBV9 with TRBJ1-3; no DNA is available, so the TRBD1 call from TCRdb remains unchecked. The CDR3 is made up of 15 amino acids. Per the germline V gene, CDR1 is SGDLS and CDR2 is YYNGEE.